Presented here are 29 T cell receptor beta chains from one specimen sequenced in a study of identifying expanded T cells in peripheral blood. This table comes from immunoSEQ multiplex PCR, and its TCRdb copy is limited to in-frame clones, with some not included. The sample yields approximately 130,000 clones, about 86% seen once. Source material: blood. The receptors originated from a person between 18 and 75 years old in good health.

V gene TRBV27 combines with J gene TRBJ2-7; 10 bases are shared with TRBD1. Germline loops: CDR1 MNHEY, CDR2 SMNVEV (reference sequence). This CDR3 has 17 amino acids. V shed 5 bases and J 7 bases; nucleotides not matched to a gene: 17. The CDR3 DNA reads as TGTGCCAGCAGTAATTACATCCTCACCGGGACAGGGGAAGAGCAGTACTTC. Translated, it gives CASSNYILTGTGEEQYF.

This sequence joins TRBV19 and TRBJ1-3; TRBD1 agrees at 7 bases. The trim removed 3 bases at V and 2 bases at J, leaving 4 bases unmatched. In germline, CDR1 is LNHDA, CDR2 SQIVND (reference sequence). The CDR3 spans 15 residues. CDR3 bases: TGTGCCAGTAGTATCCAGGGGGAGACTGGAAACACCATATATTTT. This sequence encodes CASSIQGETGNTIYF.

The V gene is TRBV5-8, the J gene TRBJ2-7, with 7 nucleotides matching TRBD1. This CDR3 spans 13 amino acids. V shed 9 bases, J shed 3 bases, and the junction held 9 bases outside the gene matches. Germline CDR1 and CDR2: SGHTS and YDEGEE. Here the CDR3 DNA reads TGTGCCAACCTCCGGGACAGTAACTACGAGCAGTACTTC. Amino acids: CANLRDSNYEQYF.

The rearrangement joins TRBV19 to TRBJ1-5; D perhaps matches TRBD1 (6 bases). Deletions cut 7 bases from V and 0 bases from J, with 13 bases between. The CDR3 is made up of 15 amino acids. Germline V CDR1 and CDR2: LNHDA, SQIVND (reference sequence). CDR3 in DNA: TGTGCCAGTACCCGAGGGGGGAATAGCAATCAGCCCCAGCATTTT. Translating it yields CASTRGGNSNQPQHF.

The V gene is TRBV29-1, the J gene TRBJ2-7; the match to TRBD2 covers 8 bases. Germline V gene lookup returns CDR1 SQVTM and CDR2 ANQGSEA. With 4 bases clipped from V and 7 bases from J, the junction kept 9 bases outside the gene matches. There are 13 residues in the CDR3. CDR3: CSVGRGGRWEQYF. The DNA of the CDR3 is TGCAGCGTTGGACGGGGGGGGCGCTGGGAGCAGTACTTC.

The V gene is TRBV27, the J gene TRBJ2-5; D gene uncertain. V lost 6 bases, J lost 2 bases, and 10 bases lay in between. CDR1 is MNHEY, CDR2 SMNVEV, per germline (reference sequence). The CDR3 contains 13 residues. The DNA for the CDR3 is TGTGCCAGCAGCCTGACGAGGCAAGAGACCCAGTACTTC. Residues: CASSLTRQETQYF.

V gene TRBV4-3 combines with J gene TRBJ1-2; TRBD1 matches 7 bases. Germline V lookup: CDR1 LGHNA, CDR2 YSLEER. This CDR3 has 15 amino acids. The trim removed 1 base at V and 5 bases at J, leaving 7 bases unmatched. This CDR3 is CASSQGWQGDYGYTF. CDR3 nucleotides: TGCGCCAGCAGCCAAGGGTGGCAGGGGGATTATGGCTACACCTTC.

This clone was observed a handful of times. This chain uses TRBV7-8 with TRBJ2-3; 10 bases are shared with TRBD2. CDR3 length: 16 amino acids. Germline values: CDR1 SGHVS, CDR2 FQNEAQ. V gave up 5 bases and J gave up 10 bases; unmatched junction bases: 15. For the CDR3, the DNA is TGTGCCAGCAGCCTCCTAGCGGGGGCTTTTGTGGGTGCGCAGTATTTT. The encoded protein is CASSLLAGAFVGAQYF.

This sequence joins TRBV7-2 and TRBJ2-5, with D possibly being TRBD1 (5 bases). CDR3 length equals 11 residues. CDR1 is SGHTA, CDR2 FQGNSA, per germline. V was clipped by 5 bases and J by 10 bases, with 11 bases between them. As DNA, the CDR3 is TGTGCCAGCAGCCCCAGGGTCAACCAGTACTTC. Translated: CASSPRVNQYF.

The V gene is TRBV27, the J gene TRBJ2-3; D possibly corresponds to TRBD2 (5 bases). Trimming pared 5 bases from V and 4 bases from J, leaving 25 bases between. The CDR3 consists of 18 residues. The germline gives CDR1 MNHEY, CDR2 SMNVEV (reference sequence). The DNA of the CDR3 is TGTGCCAGCAGTCCCTCGAGCGGATTAAACGGGTTCCCAGATACGCAGTATTTT. Amino acids: CASSPSSGLNGFPDTQYF.

This clone was seen more than once but under ten times. The V call is TRBV19, the J call TRBJ1-2; D not resolved. Germline V CDR1 and CDR2: LNHDA, SQIVND (reference sequence). This CDR3 comprises 11 residues. V was clipped by 7 bases and J by 5 bases, with 8 bases between them. Written as DNA, the CDR3 is TGTGCCAGTAAGAAGGAATATGGCTACACCTTC. Amino acids: CASKKEYGYTF.

The J gene is TRBJ2-1, the V gene TRBV28; no definite D call. The CDR3 sequence is 12 residues long. Deletions cut 5 bases from V and 2 bases from J, with 4 bases between. Germline CDR1 is MDHEN and CDR2 is SYDVKM. The CDR3 reads CASSETYNEQFF. CDR3 sequence (DNA): TGTGCCAGCAGTGAAACCTACAATGAGCAGTTCTTC.

The rearrangement uses TRBV11-2 and TRBJ2-5; D perhaps matches TRBD2 (6 bases). V was clipped by 6 bases and J by 2 bases, with 10 bases between them. The germline gives CDR1 SGHAT, CDR2 FQNNGV. The CDR3 sequence is 13 residues long. CDR3 sequence reads: CASRWGLQETQYF. DNA of the CDR3: TGTGCCAGCAGGTGGGGACTGCAAGAGACCCAGTACTTC.

This clone came up once. This chain joins TRBV7-7 and TRBJ2-1, with TRBD2 matching 9 bases. The CDR3 length is 14 residues. V shed 0 bases and J 9 bases; nucleotides not matched to a gene: 3. Germline V gives CDR1 SSHAT, CDR2 FNYEAQ (reference sequence). The CDR3 sequence is CASSLALAGTEQFF. CDR3 bases: TGTGCCAGCAGCTTAGCCCTAGCGGGGACTGAGCAGTTCTTC.

The rearrangement uses TRBV4-1 and TRBJ2-7; weak D call: TRBD2 (6 bases). CDR3 size: 15 residues. In germline, CDR1 is MGHRA, CDR2 YSYEKL. The V gene lost 3 bases and the J gene lost 0 bases, with 12 bases spanning the gap. This chain's CDR3 is CASSHDSGLSYEQYF. The CDR3, as DNA: TGCGCCAGCAGCCACGACAGCGGGCTCTCCTACGAGCAGTACTTC.

The genes are TRBV9 and TRBJ1-5; D ambiguous. Per the germline V gene, CDR1 is SGDLS and CDR2 is YYNGEE. The V and J ends lost 0 bases and 4 bases respectively, with 5 bases between them. The CDR3 spans 13 residues. The CDR3 reads CASSVGVNQPQHF. The CDR3 region has the DNA TGTGCCAGCAGCGTAGGGGTAAATCAGCCCCAGCATTTT.

J is TRBJ2-7 and V is TRBV28; no definite D call. CDR1 is MDHEN, CDR2 SYDVKM, per germline. Trimming left V 0 bases short and J 2 bases short, with 17 bases between. The CDR3 is made up of 17 amino acids. The CDR3, as DNA: TGTGCCAGCAGTTTATGCGATCCAAGTCTCTCCGCCTACGAGCAGTACTTC. This gives the protein CASSLCDPSLSAYEQYF. The whole variable domain, remainder taken from reference TRBV28 and TRBJ2-7, is DVKVTQSSRYLVKRTGEKVFLECVQDMDHENMFWYRQDPGLGLRLIYFSYDVKMKEKGDIPEGYSVSREKKERFSLILESASTNQTSMYLCASSLCDPSLSAYEQYFGPGTRLTVT.

The chain has TRBV7-7 and TRBJ2-1; 10 nucleotides align to TRBD2. CDR1 and CDR2 (germline): SSHAT, FNYEAQ (reference sequence). This CDR3 comprises 15 residues. Germline trimming cut 6 bases from V and 10 bases from J; bases unmatched to any gene: 12. CDR3 sequence reads: CASSPSGGPTGEQFF. CDR3 bases: TGTGCCAGCAGTCCTAGCGGGGGTCCTACAGGGGAGCAGTTCTTC.

The CDR3 bases are TGTGCCAGCAGCTTGAGGGGGCCTGATGGCTACACCTTC. Residues: CASSLRGPDGYTF. The rearrangement links TRBV7-8 to TRBJ1-2, with 7 bases matching TRBD1. The CDR3 has 13 amino acids. Germline V CDR1 and CDR2: SGHVS, FQNEAQ. V shed 3 bases and J 6 bases; nucleotides not matched to a gene: 4.

V and J are TRBV7-9 and TRBJ2-2, with 7 bases matching TRBD2. CDR3 length: 16 amino acids. J gave up 2 bases and V 5 bases, and 8 bases lay outside the gene matches. Germline lookup yields CDR1 SEHNR and CDR2 FQNEAQ (reference sequence). This CDR3 is CASSPPAGDNTGELFF. CDR3 nucleotide sequence: TGTGCCAGCAGCCCCCCTGCGGGGGACAACACCGGGGAGCTGTTTTTT. Together with reference TRBV7-9 and TRBJ2-2, the CDR3 gives the full variable domain: DTGVSQNPRHKITKRGQNVTFRCDPISEHNRLYWYRQTLGQGPEFLTYFQNEAQLEKSRLLSDRFSAERPKGSFSTLEIQRTEQGDSAMYLCASSPPAGDNTGELFFGEGSRLTVL.

The chain couples TRBV5-6 to TRBJ1-2; D is ambiguous. V was clipped by 1 base and J by 3 bases, with 7 bases between them. CDR1 is SGHDT, CDR2 YYEEEE, per germline. CDR3 size: 13 residues. CDR3 protein: CASSLKGYYGYTF. The CDR3 DNA sequence: TGTGCCAGCAGCTTGAAGGGCTACTATGGCTACACCTTC.

The chain uses TRBV9 and TRBJ2-3, with D perhaps TRBD1 (5 bases). V was shortened by 8 bases and J by 3 bases, with 16 bases between the two germline ends. Germline V gene lookup returns CDR1 SGDLS and CDR2 YYNGEE. This CDR3 contains 14 residues. The CDR3 nucleotides are TGTGCCAGTCGTGGACGGGCAGGGACAGATACGCAGTATTTT. It translates to CASRGRAGTDTQYF.

V usage is TRBV27 and J usage is TRBJ1-4; D remains ambiguous. Germline V gene sequence: CDR1 MNHEY, CDR2 SMNVEV (reference sequence). The CDR3 totals 14 residues. V lost 3 bases to trimming and J lost 0 bases, with 5 bases between them. In DNA, the CDR3 is TGTGCCAGCAGTTTTTCTGCAACTAATGAAAAACTGTTTTTT. This sequence encodes CASSFSATNEKLFF.

This rearrangement joins TRBV5-1 to TRBJ2-1, with unresolved D. The CDR3 totals 13 residues. V was shortened by 0 bases and J by 7 bases, with 8 bases between the two germline ends. Germline V gene data show CDR1 as SGHRS and CDR2 as YFSETQ. CDR3 sequence (DNA): TGCGCCAGCAGCTTGGGGTTGCAAAATGAGCAGTTCTTC. Amino acids: CASSLGLQNEQFF.

There are a few counts of this clone. V is TRBV19 and J is TRBJ1-2, with D maybe TRBD1 (5 bases). Trimming stripped 5 bases from V and 1 base from J, with 8 bases between. Germline CDR1 and CDR2: LNHDA and SQIVND (reference sequence). The CDR3 totals 13 residues. The CDR3 sequence is CASSVQVNYGYTF. In DNA form, the CDR3 reads TGTGCCAGTAGTGTACAGGTTAACTATGGCTACACCTTC. The full variable domain, completed using reference TRBV19 and TRBJ1-2, is DGGITQSPKYLFRKEGQNVTLSCEQNLNHDAMYWYRQDPGQGLRLIYYSQIVNDFQKGDIAEGYSVSREKKESFPLTVTSAQKNPTAFYLCASSVQVNYGYTFGSGTRLTVV.

V is TRBV6-1 and J is TRBJ2-1; TRBD1 matches at 9 bases. Germline loops: CDR1 MNHNS, CDR2 SASEGT. The ends lost 6 bases at V and 7 bases at J; junction bases unmatched: 10. The CDR3 runs to 15 residues. CDR3 sequence (DNA): TGTGCCAGCAGGGATAACAGGGGGCGCAGGAATGAGCAGTTCTTC. This codes for CASRDNRGRRNEQFF.

This clone is a singleton in its sample. This specimen includes other DNA sequences encoding the same CDR3. The genes are TRBV7-2 and TRBJ1-2; D might be TRBD1 (5 bases). Germline V gene lookup returns CDR1 SGHTA and CDR2 FQGNSA. The length of the CDR3 is 15 residues. V dropped 5 bases and J dropped 4 bases, with 17 bases sitting between them. CDR3 loop: CASSPPGGRGYGYTF. The CDR3 DNA sequence: TGTGCCAGCAGCCCCCCCGGGGGAAGGGGCTATGGCTACACCTTC.

This chain uses TRBV4-1 with TRBJ2-3; tentatively, D is TRBD2 (6 bases). V lost 1 base and J 3 bases, leaving 11 bases between the germline ends. CDR3 size: 15 residues. Germline-derived CDR1 and CDR2 are MGHRA and YSYEKL. The CDR3 DNA sequence: TGCGCCAGCAGCCAAGCGGGAGTAGGGACAGATACGCAGTATTTT. This sequence encodes CASSQAGVGTDTQYF.

The gene calls are TRBV29-1 and TRBJ2-5; possibly TRBD1 or TRBD2 for D (5 bases each). V shed 4 bases and J shed 5 bases, with 11 bases lying between them. The V gene's germline CDR1 is SQVTM and CDR2 ANQGSEA. CDR3 length equals 12 residues. CDR3 bases: TGCAGCGTTGTCAGGGACGGCGAGACCCAGTACTTC. It yields the protein CSVVRDGETQYF.